The source of this TCR beta chain is a study of graft-versus-host responses after intestinal transplantation. The authors processed graft tissue to release intraepithelial and lamina propria lymphocytes. Clones were sequenced by immunoSEQ multiplex PCR, and TCRdb holds only the in-frame ones, with some missing. The table has about 22,000 clones, around 78% seen once; the top ten hold around 3%. Study-level results: GvH clones detected in recipient marrow included some appearing first in ileum or blood. Maximum circulating GvH clone levels tracked with early post-transplant HvG decreases.

The CDR3 runs 12 residues. The germline gives CDR1 SGHAT, CDR2 FQNNGV. Trimming took off 5 bases at V and 2 bases at J, with 5 bases between the two ends. About this clone: Its target is unknown.

The receptor was isolated from a human patient who received an intestinal transplant, so some T cells may come from the graft donor. This sequence joins TRBV11-2 and TRBJ2-3; D is uncertain. Specimen: ileum tissue, collected 12 days after intestinal transplant. The CDR3 reads CASSPITDTQYF. The CDR3 coding sequence is TGTGCCAGCAGCCCCATCACAGATACGCAGTATTTT.